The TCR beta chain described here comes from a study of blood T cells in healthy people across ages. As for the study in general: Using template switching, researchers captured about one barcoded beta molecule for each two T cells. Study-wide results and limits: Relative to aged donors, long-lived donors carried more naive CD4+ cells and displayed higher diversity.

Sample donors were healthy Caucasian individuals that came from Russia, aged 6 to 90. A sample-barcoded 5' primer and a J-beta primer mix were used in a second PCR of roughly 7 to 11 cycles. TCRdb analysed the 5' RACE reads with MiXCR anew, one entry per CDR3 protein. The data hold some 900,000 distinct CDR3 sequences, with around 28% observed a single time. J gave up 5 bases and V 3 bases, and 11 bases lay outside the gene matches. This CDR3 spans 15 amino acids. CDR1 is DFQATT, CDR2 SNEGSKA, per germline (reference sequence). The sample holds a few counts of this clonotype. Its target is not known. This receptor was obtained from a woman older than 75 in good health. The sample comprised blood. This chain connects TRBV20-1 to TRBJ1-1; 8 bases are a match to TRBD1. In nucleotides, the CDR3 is TGCAGTGCTAGGCCTTCAACAGGGGGTAAAACTGAAGCTTTCTTT. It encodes CSARPSTGGKTEAFF.